This is a list of T cell receptor beta chains from one sample in a study of T cells in tuberculosis. Generated by immunoSEQ multiplex PCR, the TCRdb table keeps only in-frame clones and is missing some. The repertoire holds approximately 30,000 clones, with about 89% as singletons. The sequenced sample was PBMCs. The receptors originated from a donor aged 10-29 years with latent tuberculosis or without tuberculosis infection. The CDR3 runs from the conserved cysteine through the conserved F or W. The D gene is left open where the match is weak. The size entry is marked missing in some rows and otherwise reads once, few, many or a size class.

V	D	length	J	size	DNA	CDR3
TRBV15	TRBD1	15	TRBJ2-7	.	TGTGCCACCAGCAGAGCCGGGACAGGGGTTGTCGAGCAGTACTTC	CATSRAGTGVVEQYF
TRBV4-3	TRBD1	16	TRBJ2-7	.	TGCGCCAGCAGCCAACCCGGGACAGGGTACTCCTACGAGCAGTACTTC	CASSQPGTGYSYEQYF
TRBV29-1	.	11	TRBJ2-7	.	TGCAGCGTCCCTCAGGGCTACGAGCAGTACTTC	CSVPQGYEQYF
TRBV10-2	TRBD2	12	TRBJ2-7	.	TGCGCCAGCAGTTGGACTAGCGGCGAGCAGTACTTC	CASSWTSGEQYF
TRBV6-5	.	16	TRBJ1-4	once	TGTGCCAGCAGTTACTCGAGGGACACTGGGGGTGAAAAACTGTTTTTT	CASSYSRDTGGEKLFF
TRBV5-1	.	13	TRBJ1-2	.	TGCGCCAGCGACGAACGGGGGGTCGGCGGCTACACCTTC	CASDERGVGGYTF
TRBV2	TRBD1	15	TRBJ2-1	.	TGTGCCAGCAGGTCAGGGGACAGCTCCTACAATGAGCAGTTCTTC	CASRSGDSSYNEQFF
TRBV7-6	.	13	TRBJ2-5	.	TGTGCCAGCAGCCAGCGCCGTCAAGAGACCCAGTACTTC	CASSQRRQETQYF
TRBV27	TRBD1	15	TRBJ2-1	.	TGTGCCAGCAGTTTATCGGACAGGGGGCTGCATGAGCAGTTCTTC	CASSLSDRGLHEQFF
TRBV28	TRBD2	17	TRBJ2-1	.	TGTGCCAGCACCCCTCTTAGCGGGGGGGTCTTATACAATGAGCAGTTCTTC	CASTPLSGGVLYNEQFF
TRBV7-1	TRBD1	16	TRBJ2-3	.	TGTGCCAGCAGCATGAAAGACAGGGGTGGCACAGATACGCAGTATTTT	CASSMKDRGGTDTQYF
TRBV5-5	.	16	TRBJ1-3	.	TGTGCCAGCAGCTTGTCAACGGGACTCTCTGGAAACACCATATATTTT	CASSLSTGLSGNTIYF
TRBV28	.	13	TRBJ2-3	.	TGTGCCAGCACCCGGGGGAGGACAGATACGCAGTATTTT	CASTRGRTDTQYF
TRBV20-1	.	11	TRBJ1-2	once	TGCAGTGCCCTACAGGGTCGTGGCTACACCTTC	CSALQGRGYTF
TRBV7-2	TRBD1	15	TRBJ1-1	.	TGTGCCAGCCAAGACAGGGGGGGCATGAACACTGAAGCTTTCTTT	CASQDRGGMNTEAFF
TRBV19	TRBD1	15	TRBJ1-2	once	TGTGCCAGTAGTAACCCCCGGGACAGCAACTATGGCTACACCTTC	CASSNPRDSNYGYTF
TRBV28	TRBD1	16	TRBJ1-2	.	TGTGCCAGCAGTTTGACAGGGGGGGTGTTTAACTATGGCTACACCTTC	CASSLTGGVFNYGYTF
TRBV30	.	14	TRBJ2-2	.	TGTGCCCGCAGCGGGCTCGCTAACACCGGGGAGCTGTTTTTT	CARSGLANTGELFF
TRBV9	TRBD1	14	TRBJ1-2	.	TGTGCCAGCAGCCGGACAGGGATAACATATGGCTACACCTTC	CASSRTGITYGYTF
TRBV28	TRBD1	14	TRBJ2-7	.	TGTGCCAGCAGCTGGACAGGGCCCACCTACGAGCAGTACTTC	CASSWTGPTYEQYF
TRBV7-2	.	16	TRBJ1-4	.	TGTGCCAGCAGCTTATATCCGGGGGAGGGTCCTGAAAAACTGTTTTTT	CASSLYPGEGPEKLFF
TRBV5-1	.	13	TRBJ2-1	.	TGCGCCAGCAGCTTTGCAGGCGACAATGAGCAGTTCTTC	CASSFAGDNEQFF
TRBV7-2	.	16	TRBJ1-3	.	TGTGCCAGCAGCTTTGGGGCGCAGGCAGCTGGAAACACCATATATTTT	CASSFGAQAAGNTIYF
TRBV28	TRBD1	15	TRBJ1-4	.	TGTGCCAGCAGTTTAGGGGGACAGGGTAATGAAAAACTGTTTTTT	CASSLGGQGNEKLFF
TRBV28	.	17	TRBJ1-2	once	TGTGCCAGCAGTTTAAGGTGGTGGCAGGCCTTGAACTATGGCTACACCTTC	CASSLRWWQALNYGYTF
TRBV10-2	.	18	TRBJ1-2	.	TGCGCCAGCAGTGAGCCCCAGACAGGCAAGCTCACTAACTATGGCTACACCTTC	CASSEPQTGKLTNYGYTF
TRBV7-8	.	14	TRBJ2-7	.	TGTGCCTTCAGGCCGGGATTAAAGATGCTCGAGCAGTACTTC	CAFRPGLKMLEQYF
TRBV29-1	.	13	TRBJ1-6	once	TGCAGCGTTCAGACAGATTATAATTCACCCCTCCACTTT	CSVQTDYNSPLHF
TRBV27	TRBD1	13	TRBJ2-7	.	TGTGCCAGCAGTTGGGGACAGGGCTACGAGCAGTACTTC	CASSWGQGYEQYF
TRBV28	TRBD1	15	TRBJ1-1	.	TGTGCCAGCAGTCCCGGGACAGGGTCGACCACTGAAGCTTTCTTT	CASSPGTGSTTEAFF
TRBV9	.	16	TRBJ1-4	.	TGTGCCAGCAGCGTAGGAGGGTTTGCAACTAATGAAAAACTGTTTTTT	CASSVGGFATNEKLFF
TRBV5-1	TRBD2	17	TRBJ2-1	.	TGCGCCAGCAGCTTGTTAGCGGGAGGGTCCTGGGACACTGAGCAGTTCTTC	CASSLLAGGSWDTEQFF
TRBV5-1	TRBD2	19	TRBJ2-1	.	TGCGCCAGCAGCTTGGTCGCGGGAGGTGGGTACATTGCCTACAATGAGCAGTTCTTC	CASSLVAGGGYIAYNEQFF
TRBV7-2	.	14	TRBJ2-7	.	TGTGCCAGCAGCTTAGGTGGGGGGTTTAACGAGCAGTACTTC	CASSLGGGFNEQYF
TRBV7-2	TRBD1	17	TRBJ1-3	.	TGTGCCAGCAGCTTATTGGGGACAGGGCAGGGCTCTGACACCATATATTTT	CASSLLGTGQGSDTIYF
TRBV7-2	.	11	TRBJ2-7	.	TGTGCCAGCAGCCTATCCTACGAGCAGTACTTC	CASSLSYEQYF
TRBV13	TRBD1	15	TRBJ2-3	.	TGTGCCAGCAGTTACCGGGACAGGGGCACAGATACGCAGTATTTT	CASSYRDRGTDTQYF
TRBV7-3	TRBD1	15	TRBJ2-1	once	TGTGCCAGTAGTTATGGACAGGGGCAGAGCAATAAGCAGTTCTTC	CASSYGQGQSNKQFF
TRBV4-3	.	13	TRBJ2-5	.	TGCGCCAGCAGCCAAGGGCTTCTAGATAAGCAGTACTTC	CASSQGLLDKQYF
TRBV7-8	TRBD1	14	TRBJ2-7	once	TGTGCCAGCAGCTGGACACAGGGGAAGGACGAGCAGTACTTC	CASSWTQGKDEQYF